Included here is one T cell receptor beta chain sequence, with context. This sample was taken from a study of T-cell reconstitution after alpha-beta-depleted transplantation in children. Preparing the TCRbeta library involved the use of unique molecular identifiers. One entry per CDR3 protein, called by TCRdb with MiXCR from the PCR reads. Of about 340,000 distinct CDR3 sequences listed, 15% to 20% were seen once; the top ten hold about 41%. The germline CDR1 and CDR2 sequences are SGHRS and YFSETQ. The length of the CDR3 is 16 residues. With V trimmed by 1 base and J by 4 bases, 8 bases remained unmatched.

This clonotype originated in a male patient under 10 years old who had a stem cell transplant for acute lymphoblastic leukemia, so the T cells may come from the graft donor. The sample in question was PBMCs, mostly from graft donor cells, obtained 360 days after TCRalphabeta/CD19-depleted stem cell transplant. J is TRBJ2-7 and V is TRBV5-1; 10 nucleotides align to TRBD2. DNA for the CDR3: TGCGCCAGCAGCTTGTCATTCCTAGCGGGAGTTTACGAGCAGTACTTC. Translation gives CASSLSFLAGVYEQYF.